This T cell receptor beta chain was identified during a study of OX40 agonist ivuxolimab in advanced cancers. Generated by immunoSEQ multiplex PCR, the TCRdb table keeps only in-frame clones and is missing some. This sample has about 61,000 clones, with 86% found just once. Sequencing was performed on CD4+ or CD8+ T cells sorted from blood, taken in a trial of the OX40 agonist ivuxolimab. This sequence originates from an adult with an advanced solid tumor such as melanoma, head and neck, liver or kidney cancer.

The CDR3 DNA sequence: TGTGCCAGCTCACCCCGGACAGGGTCCGCTTTCTTT. Translating gives CASSPRTGSAFF. The genes are TRBV18 and TRBJ1-1, with 8 positions matching TRBD1. Germline assignment: CDR1 KGHSH and CDR2 LQKENI. Losses at the gene ends were 3 bases for V and 11 bases for J; bases not matched to a gene: 5. This CDR3 has 12 residues.